The 19 T cell receptor beta chains presented below share a single source sample, sequenced in a study of technical replicates of blood from several donors. Sequencing was performed with immunoSEQ multiplex PCR; in TCRdb, only in-frame clones are kept and a portion is missing. Here the sample spans just over 80,000 clones, around 94% being singletons. Sequenced: T cells isolated from PBMCs. These TCRs come from a human donor in good health.

The chain is built from TRBV9 and TRBJ2-1; TRBD2 agrees at 12 bases. Germline trimming cut 1 base from V and 5 bases from J; bases unmatched to any gene: 4. The CDR3 runs 16 residues. Germline V CDR1 and CDR2: SGDLS, YYNGEE. The CDR3 nucleotides are TGTGCCAGCAGCGTAAGCGGACTAGCGGGAAACAATGAGCAGTTCTTC. It yields the protein CASSVSGLAGNNEQFF.

The V call is TRBV18, the J call TRBJ2-7; D remains ambiguous. CDR3 length equals 13 residues. CDR1 and CDR2 (germline): KGHSH, LQKENI. The ends were cut back, 2 bases at V and 2 bases at J, with 7 bases in the middle. This CDR3 reads CASSPSATYEQYF. Here the CDR3 DNA reads TGTGCCAGCTCACCATCTGCTACCTACGAGCAGTACTTC.

The V gene is TRBV13, the J gene TRBJ1-2; 9 bases are a match to TRBD1. Germline V gene sequence: CDR1 PRHDT, CDR2 FYEKMQ (reference sequence). With 4 bases clipped from V and 6 bases from J, the junction kept 3 bases outside the gene matches. The CDR3 totals 13 residues. The DNA for the CDR3 is TGTGCCAGCAGCTCGGGACAGGGTAATGGCTACACCTTC. It encodes CASSSGQGNGYTF.

The chain carries TRBV7-2 and TRBJ1-2; no definite D call. The V gene's germline CDR1 is SGHTA and CDR2 FQGNSA. This CDR3 contains 14 residues. The germline V and J ends were trimmed by 3 bases and 2 bases, with 10 bases remaining between them. CDR3 sequence: CASSFNAGNYGYTF. CDR3 sequence (DNA): TGTGCCAGCAGCTTTAACGCAGGAAACTATGGCTACACCTTC.

The genes are TRBV29-1 and TRBJ1-1; 7 nucleotides agree with TRBD1. The germline CDR1 and CDR2 sequences are SQVTM and ANQGSEA. CDR3 length: 16 amino acids. Trimming removed 0 bases from V and 4 bases from J; junction bases left unmatched: 11. The DNA of the CDR3 is TGCAGCGTTGAAGATCCCCGAACAGGGGCGCCCACTGAAGCTTTCTTT. Amino acid sequence: CSVEDPRTGAPTEAFF.

This chain links TRBV15 with TRBJ2-1; 7 nucleotides align to TRBD1. The CDR3 has 13 residues. CDR1 is LNHNV, CDR2 YYDKDF, per germline (reference sequence). V dropped 9 bases and J dropped 5; count of bases not matched to a gene: 7. This CDR3 is CATGDSKHNEQFF. DNA for the CDR3: TGTGCCACGGGGGACAGCAAACACAATGAGCAGTTCTTC. Combining the CDR3 with reference TRBV15 and TRBJ2-1 gives the whole variable domain DAMVIQNPRYQVTQFGKPVTLSCSQTLNHNVMYWYQQKSSQAPKLLFHYYDKDFNNEADTPDNFQSRRPNTSFCFLDIRSPGLGDTAMYLCATGDSKHNEQFFGPGTRLTVL.

The chain is built from TRBV28 and TRBJ2-7, with 9 nucleotides matching TRBD2. V lost 6 bases, J lost 3 bases, and 6 bases stayed unmatched. CDR3 length: 14 amino acids. Germline CDR1 and CDR2: MDHEN and SYDVKM. The CDR3 sequence: CASRKREAIYEQYF. CDR3 DNA sequence: TGTGCCAGCAGGAAGCGGGAGGCCATCTACGAGCAGTACTTC. The full variable domain, completed using reference TRBV28 and TRBJ2-7, is DVKVTQSSRYLVKRTGEKVFLECVQDMDHENMFWYRQDPGLGLRLIYFSYDVKMKEKGDIPEGYSVSREKKERFSLILESASTNQTSMYLCASRKREAIYEQYFGPGTRLTVT.

The sample holds one count of this clone. Written as DNA, the CDR3 is TGTGCCAGCAGTGGGGCAGGAAGGCATGGCTACACCTTC. Translating gives CASSGAGRHGYTF. The chain is built from TRBV2 and TRBJ1-2; no definite D call. CDR1 SNHLY and CDR2 FYNNEI come from the germline V gene. The CDR3 has 13 amino acids. V lost 4 bases and J 6 bases, leaving 12 bases between the germline ends. Full variable domain (missing parts from reference TRBV2 and TRBJ1-2): EPEVTQTPSHQVTQMGQEVILRCVPISNHLYFYWYRQILGQKVEFLVSFYNNEISEKSEIFDDQFSVERPDGSNFTLKIRSTKLEDSAMYFCASSGAGRHGYTFGSGTRLTVV.

The chain couples TRBV10-3 to TRBJ1-1; TRBD1 might be the D (5 bases). This CDR3 contains 15 residues. V shed 3 bases and J shed 4 bases, with 15 bases lying between them. The germline CDR1 and CDR2 sequences are ENHRY and SYGVKD. The CDR3 is CAISDTAGYSTEAFF. CDR3 nucleotides: TGTGCCATCAGTGATACGGCAGGGTATAGCACTGAAGCTTTCTTT.

V usage is TRBV5-1 and J usage is TRBJ1-3; D uncertain. This CDR3 region has 16 residues. V was pared by 4 bases and J by 4 bases, with 18 bases between. Germline V gene sequence: CDR1 SGHRS, CDR2 YFSETQ. The CDR3 DNA sequence: TGCGCCAGCAGCAGTGGAAGATCATTCGGGGGAAACACCATATATTTT. Protein product: CASSSGRSFGGNTIYF. Using reference TRBV5-1 and TRBJ1-3 for the parts outside the CDR3, the full variable domain is KAGVTQTPRYLIKTRGQQVTLSCSPISGHRSVSWYQQTPGQGLQFLFEYFSETQRNKGNFPGRFSGRQFSNSRSEMNVSTLELGDSALYLCASSSGRSFGGNTIYFGEGSWLTVV.

The V gene is TRBV11-3, the J gene TRBJ2-3, with D possibly TRBD1 on 6 matching bases. The CDR3 length is 13 residues. Germline V CDR1 and CDR2: SGHNT, YENEEA. The V end was cut by 3 bases, the J end by 4 bases, with 8 bases between. The CDR3 DNA reads TGTGCCAGCAGCTTTACAGGGTCAGATACGCAGTATTTT. This codes for CASSFTGSDTQYF.

V and J are TRBV6-5 and TRBJ2-2; D is uncertain. CDR1 MNHEY and CDR2 SVGAGI come from the germline V gene. CDR3 length: 13 amino acids. The V and J ends lost 8 bases and 6 bases respectively, with 13 bases between them. CDR3 DNA: TGTGCCAGCCGACCTCTCGGGTCCGGGGAGCTGTTTTTT. Amino acid sequence: CASRPLGSGELFF.

CDR3 sequence: CASSSHLAGGYNEQFF. The CDR3 nucleotides read TGTGCCAGCAGCTCACATCTAGCGGGAGGCTACAATGAGCAGTTCTTC. The gene calls are TRBV7-2 and TRBJ2-1, with 11 positions matching TRBD2. CDR3 length: 16 residues. V lost 4 bases, J lost 3 bases, and 5 bases stayed unmatched. Germline V gene sequence: CDR1 SGHTA, CDR2 FQGNSA.

The rearrangement uses TRBV9 and TRBJ2-5; 8 positions agree with TRBD2. V was pared by 6 bases and J by 5 bases, with 12 bases of the junction left unmatched. The CDR3 is 15 amino acids. Germline V gives CDR1 SGDLS, CDR2 YYNGEE. For the CDR3, the DNA is TGTGCCAGCACCTTCAGCGGGAGTCAGGGGGAGACCCAGTACTTC. It specifies CASTFSGSQGETQYF.

Turning to this clone: Relative to the germline gene, one junction end is altered; a read error may explain this. V and J are TRBV28 and TRBJ1-2; D call uncertain. CDR1 is MDHEN, CDR2 SYDVKM, per germline. CDR3 length equals 10 residues. The CDR3 DNA is TGTGCCAGCAGTTTACGGGTTTTCTTCTTC. Translated, it gives CASSLRVFFF.

The chain recombines TRBV30 with TRBJ2-3, with D maybe TRBD1 (5 bases). Germline V gene sequence: CDR1 GTSNPN, CDR2 SVGIG (reference sequence). V was trimmed by 2 bases and J by 0 bases, leaving 9 bases between them. The CDR3 extends over 14 amino acids. The CDR3 here is CAWSLGASTDTQYF. Written as DNA, the CDR3 is TGTGCCTGGAGTCTAGGGGCTAGCACAGATACGCAGTATTTT.

The chain has TRBV2 and TRBJ2-7; TRBD1 agrees at 8 bases. CDR3 size: 15 residues. Germline V gene lookup returns CDR1 SNHLY and CDR2 FYNNEI. The V and J ends lost 6 bases and 2 bases, in that order; junction bases with no gene match: 9. The CDR3 DNA reads as TGTGCCAGCAGCCTCGGACAGGGAAACCCCTACGAGCAGTACTTC. Its translation is CASSLGQGNPYEQYF.

This clone was found once. The chain carries TRBV6-5 and TRBJ1-1, with D possibly TRBD1 on 5 matching bases. Trimming shortened V by 5 bases and J by 4 bases, and 17 bases separated the two germline ends. Germline CDR1 is MNHEY and CDR2 is SVGAGI. This CDR3 has 15 residues. The CDR3 region is CASSASGSFGTEAFF. Written as DNA, the CDR3 is TGTGCCAGCAGTGCCTCAGGGTCGTTCGGCACTGAAGCTTTCTTT.

V and J are TRBV6-1 and TRBJ2-7; 10 bases fit TRBD2. The germline V gene has CDR1 MNHNS and CDR2 SASEGT. The junction had 12 bases not matched to a gene; V was cut back by 2 bases and J by 11 bases. The CDR3 spans 15 residues. Here the CDR3 reads CASSEYLAGASGKYF. In nucleotides, the CDR3 is TGTGCCAGCAGTGAATATCTAGCGGGAGCGAGCGGGAAGTACTTC.